This TCR beta chain stems from a study of cytomegalovirus exposure and HLA in healthy donors. Overall study results and limits: It was assumed in the presence/absence analyses that sequencing depth was roughly uniform across donors. Some V segments could not be told apart, so they were left out, TRBV6-2 and TRBV6-3 among them.

The PCR was carried out with 60 Vbeta primers and 13 Jbeta primers. TCRdb's table, derived via immunoSEQ multiplex PCR, lists solely in-frame clones and lacks some. Of roughly 230,000 clones in the sample, over 90% were seen once. Points on this clone: Its antigen is currently unknown. This sample also contains other DNA sequences that code for the same CDR3.

Germline-derived CDR1 and CDR2 are SGHAT and FQNNGV. This CDR3 is built from 15 residues. V lost 1 base, J lost 2 bases, and 9 bases lay in between. Sequencing was done on a sample of PBMCs. This receptor was identified in a girl between 2 and 10 years old in good health and CMV-seronegative. V usage is TRBV11-2 and J usage is TRBJ1-5, with a possible D match to TRBD1 (5 bases). The chain's CDR3 is CASSLGRGGNQPQHF. The CDR3 nucleotides are TGTGCCAGCAGCTTAGGTCGGGGGGGCAATCAGCCCCAGCATTTT.